Listed below are T cell receptor beta chains from one sample, sequenced in a study of cytomegalovirus exposure and HLA in healthy donors. Produced via immunoSEQ multiplex PCR; TCRdb's table is partial and in-frame only. The sample carries 100,000 to 150,000 clones, under 80% recorded once. Specimen: PBMCs. The receptors were sampled from a man in his forties in good health and CMV-seropositive. Each CDR3 is given with its conserved first and last residue. The D gene is left open where the match is weak. Only some rows state a clone size, as once, few, many or a class for expanded clones.

.	.	10	TRBV25-1	TRBJ2-1	TGTGCCAGCAGCAGGTTTGAGCAGTTCTTC	CASSRFEQFF
few	TRBD1	13	TRBV6-1	TRBJ1-1	TGTGCCAGCAGCGACAGGGGGGGGACTGAAGCTTTCTTT	CASSDRGGTEAFF
few	TRBD2	15	TRBV7-2	TRBJ2-7	TGTGCCAGCAGCCCTAGCGGCGTAAGCTCCTACGAGCAGTACTTC	CASSPSGVSSYEQYF
.	.	12	TRBV7-8	TRBJ1-5	TGTGCCAGCAGCTCCCTATATCAGCCCCAGCATTTT	CASSSLYQPQHF
.	TRBD1	15	TRBV5-6	TRBJ2-7	TGTGCCAGCAGCTCTACCCAGGGGGCTCCCTACGAGCAGTACTTC	CASSSTQGAPYEQYF
.	.	14	TRBV6-1	TRBJ1-2	TGTGCCAGCAGCATATACAGGGCTAACTATGGCTACACCTTC	CASSIYRANYGYTF
.	TRBD2	15	TRBV6-4	TRBJ2-3	TGTGCCAGCAGTGACTCAAGCGGGGGGGCGGATACGCAGTATTTT	CASSDSSGGADTQYF
.	TRBD1	16	TRBV28	TRBJ1-4	TGTGCCAGCCTCCCCCGGGACAGGACGCGGCGTGAAAAACTGTTTTTT	CASLPRDRTRREKLFF
.	.	16	TRBV4-2	TRBJ2-7	TGTGCCAGCAGCCAAGAAAGGACGGCTAGCCAATACGAGCAGTACTTC	CASSQERTASQYEQYF
few	TRBD1	13	TRBV6-5	TRBJ1-4	TGTGCCAGCAGCCCCACAGGGGAAGGAAAACTGTTTTTT	CASSPTGEGKLFF
few	TRBD1	17	TRBV13	TRBJ2-6	TGTGCCAGCAGCGACGGACAGGGTCGCTCTGGGGCCAACGTCCTGACTTTC	CASSDGQGRSGANVLTF
few	TRBD2	15	TRBV4-1	TRBJ2-3	TGCGCCAGCAGCCAGAGGCGGGAGGCCACAGATACGCAGTATTTT	CASSQRREATDTQYF
.	.	15	TRBV6-5	TRBJ2-5	TGTGCCAGCAGTTACCGCCTGGCGGGGCAAGAGACCCAGTACTTC	CASSYRLAGQETQYF
.	.	15	TRBV6-5	TRBJ1-1	TGTGCCAGCAGGGGGGGGGCCGATTCGAACACTGAAGCTTTCTTT	CASRGGADSNTEAFF
.	TRBD1	17	TRBV2	TRBJ1-4	TGTGCCAGCAGTTCGGGGACAGGGGGCTCAACTAATGAAAAACTGTTTTTT	CASSSGTGGSTNEKLFF
few	.	15	TRBV18	TRBJ2-5	TGTGCCAGCTCACCGGCGACGGTTCCCCAGGGGACCCAGTACTTC	CASSPATVPQGTQYF
once	TRBD2	15	TRBV6-5	TRBJ2-7	TGTGCCAGCAGTTACCCATCGGGACTAGTGTGGGAGCAGTACTTC	CASSYPSGLVWEQYF
once	.	13	TRBV5-1	TRBJ2-7	TGCGCCAGCAGCTTCACTAGGACGAGGGAGCAGTACTTC	CASSFTRTREQYF
.	.	15	TRBV5-5	TRBJ1-3	TGTGCCAGCAGCTTGTATAAGGCCATCGGGGACACCATATATTTT	CASSLYKAIGDTIYF
.	.	14	TRBV6-5	TRBJ2-3	TGTGCCAGCAGTAGGACTTCCAGCACAGATACGCAGTATTTT	CASSRTSSTDTQYF
.	.	15	TRBV5-1	TRBJ1-3	TGCGCCAGCAGCCAAGGATCGGGGTCTGGAAACACCATATATTTT	CASSQGSGSGNTIYF
.	TRBD2	18	TRBV7-3	TRBJ2-2	TGTGCCAGCAGCTTAACAGCATCAGCGGGGGGGAACACCGGGGAGCTGTTTTTT	CASSLTASAGGNTGELFF
few	TRBD1	15	TRBV4-1	TRBJ2-5	TGCGCCAGCAGCTCGGGACAGGGGTTAAGAGAGACCCAGTACTTC	CASSSGQGLRETQYF
.	TRBD2	15	TRBV5-4	TRBJ2-2	TGTGCCAGCAGCTTGACTAGCGGAAACACCGGGGAGCTGTTTTTT	CASSLTSGNTGELFF
.	TRBD1	13	TRBV6-4	TRBJ2-7	TGTGCCAGCAGTGAGGGACAGGGTGTCGAGCAGTACTTC	CASSEGQGVEQYF